One sample yielded the 24 T cell receptor beta chains listed below, sequenced in a study of shared clonotypes between healthy human individuals. Clones were read by immunoSEQ multiplex PCR, and TCRdb kept only the in-frame ones, dropping some. The sample includes approximately 1,500,000 clones, roughly 96% seen only once; the top ten take 1% to 1.5%. Sequencing was done on a sample of naive CD4+ T cells sorted from blood. This sample's subset: CD45RA+ positively selected. These receptor sequences come from a man aged 30 to 39 in good health.

J is TRBJ1-3 and V is TRBV9; D is undetermined. The length of the CDR3 is 13 residues. Germline V gene data show CDR1 as SGDLS and CDR2 as YYNGEE. V lost 0 bases to trimming and J lost 7 bases, with 8 bases between them. CDR3 DNA: TGTGCCAGCAGCGTAGATCTAGGGAACACCATATATTTT. Translating gives CASSVDLGNTIYF.

CDR3 in DNA: TGTGCCAGCAGGCCCACAGGGTCCTACGAGCAGTACTTC. Encoded protein: CASRPTGSYEQYF. V and J are TRBV6-5 and TRBJ2-7; a weak D match, TRBD1 (6 bases). This CDR3 spans 13 amino acids. The germline gives CDR1 MNHEY, CDR2 SVGAGI. V was cut by 6 bases and J by 1 base, with 10 bases left in between.

The gene calls are TRBV5-5 and TRBJ2-7, with 9 bases that match TRBD1. J lost 3 bases, V lost 0 bases, and 7 bases had no gene match. There are 16 residues in the CDR3. Germline assignment: CDR1 SGHKS and CDR2 YYEKEE (reference sequence). Here the CDR3 reads CASSLAWGTGNYEQYF. CDR3 bases: TGTGCCAGCAGCTTGGCATGGGGGACAGGGAACTACGAGCAGTACTTC.

Written as DNA, the CDR3 is TGTGCCAGCAGCTTAGAATGGAGCTACAATGAGCAGTTCTTC. This gives the protein CASSLEWSYNEQFF. This chain connects TRBV7-2 to TRBJ2-1; no firm D call. CDR3 length equals 14 residues. Germline CDR1 SGHTA, CDR2 FQGNSA. Trimming shortened V by 1 base and J by 3 bases, and 7 bases separated the two germline ends. The full variable domain, with the rest looked up from reference TRBV7-2 and TRBJ2-1, is GAGVSQSPSNKVTEKGKDVELRCDPISGHTALYWYRQSLGQGLEFLIYFQGNSAPDKSGLPSDRFSAERTGGSVSTLTIQRTQQEDSAVYLCASSLEWSYNEQFFGPGTRLTVL.

The gene calls are TRBV28 and TRBJ2-2; 7 positions match TRBD2. The V gene's germline CDR1 is MDHEN and CDR2 SYDVKM. CDR3 size: 15 residues. Unmatched junction bases numbered 6, after V lost 5 bases and J lost 3 bases. The CDR3 loop reads CASSESGRDTGELFF. The CDR3 DNA reads as TGTGCCAGCAGTGAAAGTGGGAGGGACACCGGGGAGCTGTTTTTT.

The count of this clone is one. The V call is TRBV27, the J call TRBJ2-7, with 12 bases aligning to TRBD2. From germline, CDR1 is MNHEY and CDR2 SMNVEV (reference sequence). J lost 5 bases, V lost 6 bases, and 8 bases had no gene match. The CDR3 is 15 amino acids. CDR3 residues: CASSHRWTSGNEQYF. The CDR3 coding sequence is TGTGCCAGCAGCCACCGATGGACTAGCGGGAACGAGCAGTACTTC.

The genes are TRBV7-2 and TRBJ2-1; 13 nucleotides match TRBD2. The CDR3 extends over 16 amino acids. V lost 5 bases to trimming and J lost 3 bases; unmatched junction nucleotides: 4. Germline CDR1 is SGHTA and CDR2 is FQGNSA. CDR3 protein: CASSLRLAGGYNEQFF. For the CDR3, the DNA is TGTGCCAGCAGCCTCCGACTAGCGGGAGGCTACAATGAGCAGTTCTTC.

The CDR3 is CASSSGLAGGPETQYF. The CDR3 DNA reads as TGTGCCAGCAGCTCGGGCCTAGCGGGAGGGCCTGAGACCCAGTACTTC. The chain is built from TRBV11-2 and TRBJ2-5; 12 bases map to TRBD2. Germline assignment: CDR1 SGHAT and CDR2 FQNNGV. The CDR3 is made up of 16 amino acids. Unmatched junction bases numbered 8, after V lost 4 bases and J lost 5 bases.

Regarding this clone: Other nucleotide sequences from this sample produce the same CDR3. The CDR3 coding sequence is TGTGCCAGCAGCGTAGACCCTATCACCTACGAGCAGTACTTC. Its protein is CASSVDPITYEQYF. The rearrangement links TRBV9 to TRBJ2-7; D gene unclear. CDR1 and CDR2 (germline): SGDLS, YYNGEE. The CDR3 spans 14 residues. Trimming left V 0 bases short and J 2 bases short, with 9 bases between. The whole variable domain, remainder taken from reference TRBV9 and TRBJ2-7, is DSGVTQTPKHLITATGQRVTLRCSPRSGDLSVYWYQQSLDQGLQFLIQYYNGEERAKGNILERFSAQQFPDLHSELNLSSLELGDSALYFCASSVDPITYEQYFGPGTRLTVT.

The chain couples TRBV7-2 to TRBJ2-2; D ambiguous. Germline V lookup: CDR1 SGHTA, CDR2 FQGNSA. V lost 2 bases and J 6 bases, leaving 16 bases between the germline ends. This CDR3 contains 16 residues. Here the CDR3 DNA reads TGTGCCAGCAGCTTAACCAACATCCTGACGTCCGGGGAGCTGTTTTTT. Encoded protein: CASSLTNILTSGELFF.

The rearrangement links TRBV5-5 to TRBJ1-3; no clear D gene. The germline CDR1 and CDR2 sequences are SGHKS and YYEKEE (reference sequence). The CDR3 loop spans 13 amino acids. V shed 0 bases and J shed 0 bases, with 1 base lying between them. The CDR3 sequence is CASSLDSGNTIYF. The DNA for the CDR3 is TGTGCCAGCAGCTTGGACTCTGGAAACACCATATATTTT.

The chain couples TRBV29-1 to TRBJ2-7; a weak D match, TRBD2 (5 bases). V dropped 1 base and J dropped 7 bases, with 17 bases sitting between them. This CDR3 is 14 amino acids long. Germline CDR1 reads SQVTM; CDR2 reads ANQGSEA. The CDR3 sequence: CSVEGMTRAWEQYF. For the CDR3, the DNA is TGCAGCGTTGAAGGGATGACGAGGGCTTGGGAGCAGTACTTC.

This clone was counted once. The J gene is TRBJ2-3, the V gene TRBV30; D gene uncertain. V lost 4 bases and J lost 1, with 6 bases in between. CDR3 length: 12 residues. In germline, CDR1 is GTSNPN, CDR2 SVGIG (reference sequence). This CDR3 is CAWKGGTDTQYF. The CDR3 region has the DNA TGTGCCTGGAAGGGCGGCACAGATACGCAGTATTTT.

The chain links TRBV4-1 to TRBJ2-7; 9 bases fit TRBD2. Germline CDR1 reads MGHRA; CDR2 reads YSYEKL. The CDR3 has 15 amino acids. Germline trimming cut 3 bases from V and 3 bases from J; bases unmatched to any gene: 6. This CDR3 reads CASSHLGTSNYEQYF. The DNA for the CDR3 is TGCGCCAGCAGCCACCTCGGGACTAGCAACTACGAGCAGTACTTC.

The chain has TRBV19 and TRBJ2-5; maybe TRBD2 (6 bases). Per the germline V gene, CDR1 is LNHDA and CDR2 is SQIVND (reference sequence). The V end lost 2 bases, the J end lost 0 bases, and 10 bases lay between the germline ends. The CDR3 has 15 amino acids. The CDR3, as DNA: TGTGCCAGTAGTATACCTGGGGGGTACCAAGAGACCCAGTACTTC. Translated, it gives CASSIPGGYQETQYF.

The chain employs TRBV6-6 and TRBJ2-4, with a weak D call TRBD2 (5 bases). Germline V gene lookup returns CDR1 MNHNY and CDR2 SVGAGI (reference sequence). V gave up 4 bases and J gave up 5 bases, with 15 bases separating them. This CDR3 spans 15 amino acids. CDR3: CASSFGEGKENIQYF. The CDR3 DNA follows: TGTGCCAGCAGTTTCGGAGAGGGTAAAGAAAACATTCAGTACTTC.

Remarks on this clone: The germline gene is not matched at one end of the junction; a read error may be the cause. J is TRBJ2-1 and V is TRBV29-1; 11 nucleotides match TRBD2. Germline V lookup: CDR1 SQVTM, CDR2 ANQGSEA. This CDR3 contains 13 residues. The CDR3 coding sequence is TGCAGCGTCGAAGGCCTAGCGGGAGGTGAGCAGTTCTTC. Its translation is CSVEGLAGGEQFF.

V is TRBV28 and J is TRBJ1-5; the match to TRBD1 covers 8 bases. The CDR3 consists of 14 residues. With V trimmed by 7 bases and J by 5 bases, 7 bases remained unmatched. The V gene's germline CDR1 is MDHEN and CDR2 SYDVKM. Here the CDR3 DNA reads TGTGCCAGCAACCTGGACAGGGTTGATCAGCCCCAGCATTTT. Protein product: CASNLDRVDQPQHF.

This clone showed up just once. The J gene is TRBJ2-7, the V gene TRBV10-1, with D perhaps TRBD2 (6 bases). With 0 bases removed from V and 0 bases from J, the gap between germline ends came to 15 bases. Germline loops: CDR1 WNHNN, CDR2 SYGVQD (reference sequence). The CDR3 sequence is 17 residues long. In DNA form, the CDR3 reads TGCGCCAGCAGTGAGTCCGGGGGTACCCTGGTCTCCTACGAGCAGTACTTC. Its translation: CASSESGGTLVSYEQYF.

The J gene is TRBJ2-5, the V gene TRBV6-6, with unresolved D. Deletions cut 0 bases from V and 0 bases from J, with 11 bases between. The germline V gene has CDR1 MNHNY and CDR2 SVGAGI (reference sequence). The CDR3 runs to 16 residues. The chain's CDR3 is CASSYSWQSNQETQYF. Written as DNA, the CDR3 is TGTGCCAGCAGTTACTCTTGGCAGAGTAACCAAGAGACCCAGTACTTC.

On this clone: An end of the junction does not agree with germline; a read error may underlie this. This rearrangement joins TRBV4-2 to TRBJ1-4; 9 nucleotides agree with TRBD1. The germline gives CDR1 LGHNA, CDR2 YNFKEQ. CDR3 length: 15 residues. CDR3 sequence: CASSEEGQGYEKLFF. The CDR3 DNA reads as TGTGCCAGCAGCGAAGAGGGACAGGGCTATGAAAAACTGTTTTTT.

This chain joins TRBV28 and TRBJ1-5; D is undetermined. This CDR3 region has 13 residues. Trimming left V 8 bases short and J 6 bases short, with 14 bases between. The germline V gene has CDR1 MDHEN and CDR2 SYDVKM. The CDR3 is CASRWTYRQPQHF. CDR3 sequence (DNA): TGTGCCAGCCGGTGGACTTATCGTCAGCCCCAGCATTTT.

The chain links TRBV7-2 to TRBJ2-6; no clear D. V shed 3 bases and J shed 2 bases, with 2 bases lying between them. The CDR3 has 13 residues. The V gene's germline CDR1 is SGHTA and CDR2 FQGNSA. CDR3: CASSFPGANVLTF. The CDR3 DNA reads as TGTGCCAGCAGCTTCCCTGGGGCCAACGTCCTGACTTTC.

The chain combines TRBV7-8 with TRBJ2-1; 10 nucleotides match TRBD2. V lost 5 bases, J lost 10 bases, and 2 bases stayed unmatched. Germline V gene lookup returns CDR1 SGHVS and CDR2 FQNEAQ. The CDR3 totals 12 residues. CDR3 DNA: TGTGCCAGCAGCGTGGGACTAGCGGAGCAGTTCTTC. Translation gives CASSVGLAEQFF.